Described below is a single T cell receptor (beta chain) sequence and its context. This sample is drawn from a study of cytotoxic CD8 clonotypes in ibrutinib-treated CLL. Sequencing used immunoSEQ multiplex PCR; TCRdb keeps in-frame clones, though not all of them. The sample includes 15,000 to 20,000 clones, 81% of them seen just once. The CDR3 length is 17 residues. Germline assignment: CDR1 MNHEY and CDR2 SMNVEV (reference sequence). The germline V and J ends were trimmed by 1 base and 0 bases, with 15 bases remaining between them. The sequences come from PBMCs, collected before ibrutinib treatment. The source is a human donor with chronic lymphocytic leukemia. This chain uses TRBV27 with TRBJ1-2, with D tentatively TRBD1 (5 bases). CDR3 in amino acids: CASSLWGGAFSNYGYTF. In nucleotides, the CDR3 is TGTGCCAGCAGTTTATGGGGTGGGGCCTTTTCTAACTATGGCTACACCTTC.